The 21 T cell receptor beta chains below were found in one sample sequenced in a study of T cell changes during pregnancy in multiple sclerosis. Method: immunoSEQ multiplex PCR; TCRdb's copy keeps in-frame clones and lacks some. The sample consists of 18,000 or so clones, about 89% of them appearing once. The specimen comprised CD8+ T cells from peripheral blood mononuclear cells, sampled in the second trimester of pregnancy. The receptors shown here come from a female donor in good health, enrolled as a control in a pregnancy study.

The chain links TRBV27 to TRBJ2-3; D not certain. The CDR3 runs 11 residues. Germline V gene sequence: CDR1 MNHEY, CDR2 SMNVEV (reference sequence). Trimming pared 6 bases from V and 2 bases from J, leaving 3 bases between. The CDR3 nucleotides read TGTGCCAGCAGCTCCACAGATACGCAGTATTTT. The encoded protein is CASSSTDTQYF.

The chain is built from TRBV10-3 and TRBJ2-3; 7 bases agree with TRBD1. The CDR3 runs 13 residues. The germline gives CDR1 ENHRY, CDR2 SYGVKD. Unmatched junction bases numbered 4, after V lost 6 bases and J lost 4 bases. CDR3 sequence reads: CAIRGQRSDTQYF. In nucleotides, the CDR3 is TGTGCCATCAGGGGACAGAGGTCAGATACGCAGTATTTT.

This chain joins TRBV5-6 and TRBJ1-2; D perhaps matches TRBD1 (6 bases). The V and J ends lost 3 bases and 7 bases respectively, with 19 bases between them. Germline values: CDR1 SGHDT, CDR2 YYEEEE. The length of the CDR3 is 15 residues. CDR3 in DNA: TGTGCCAGCAGCTCCTGGACAGCCTTATCGTCTGGCTACACCTTC. Residues: CASSSWTALSSGYTF.

A word on this clone: This likely reflects a read error, since a far larger clone is one base away. This chain joins TRBV6-1 and TRBJ2-5; TRBD1 matches at 9 bases. Gene TRBJ2-7 matches the end of the DNA better, so the J call may be wrong. The V gene's germline CDR1 is MNHNS and CDR2 SASEGT. The CDR3 is 15 residues long. CDR3 coding DNA: TGTGCCAGCAGTGATCCTCGGACAGGGGCCTACGAGCAGTACTTC. Protein sequence: CASSDPRTGAYEQYF.

The chain combines TRBV5-5 with TRBJ1-5; 10 bases line up with TRBD1. The CDR3 sequence is 16 residues long. After removal of 4 bases from V and 6 bases from J, the junction contained 10 bases not matched to a gene. Germline values: CDR1 SGHKS, CDR2 YYEKEE (reference sequence). CDR3 loop: CASSQDLGQGVQPQHF. CDR3 bases: TGTGCCAGCAGCCAAGACCTCGGACAGGGGGTTCAGCCCCAGCATTTT.

This clone was seen a few times. The rearrangement uses TRBV14 and TRBJ2-2, with unresolved D. Germline V gene lookup returns CDR1 SGHDN and CDR2 FVKESK. V dropped 0 bases and J dropped 6 bases, with 8 bases sitting between them. This CDR3 has 14 residues. CDR3: CASSQDSVAGELFF. The CDR3 bases are TGTGCCAGCAGCCAAGATTCTGTCGCCGGGGAGCTGTTTTTT.

This clone showed up just once. The chain is built from TRBV7-8 and TRBJ2-3, with unresolved D. This CDR3 region has 14 residues. Germline V gene sequence: CDR1 SGHVS, CDR2 FQNEAQ. The V and J ends lost 3 bases and 1 base respectively, with 8 bases between them. CDR3 amino acids: CASSFAPGTDTQYF. Here the CDR3 DNA reads TGTGCCAGCAGCTTTGCCCCGGGCACAGATACGCAGTATTTT.

The rearrangement uses TRBV21-1 and TRBJ1-5; TRBD1 was called by the table and not checked on the DNA. TRBV21-1 is reported as a pseudogene. The CDR3 spans 17 residues. CDR3: CASSKVKGARGNQPQHF. The CDR3, as DNA: TGTGCCAGCAGCAAAGTGAAGGGGGCGCGAGGCAATCAGCCCCAGCATTTT.

The chain carries TRBV5-1 and TRBJ1-2; 11 nucleotides align to TRBD1. The CDR3 spans 13 residues. After removal of 7 bases from V and 4 bases from J, the junction contained 3 bases not matched to a gene. The V gene's germline CDR1 is SGHRS and CDR2 YFSETQ. The CDR3: CASGQGAGYGYTF. The CDR3 DNA follows: TGCGCCAGCGGACAGGGGGCGGGCTATGGCTACACCTTC.

CDR3 DNA: TGTGCCAGCTGGCCCGGGACAGGAGGTGCCTACGAGCAGTACTTC. Protein: CASWPGTGGAYEQYF. The J gene is TRBJ2-7, the V gene TRBV6-1, with 8 bases lining up with TRBD1. The CDR3 extends over 15 amino acids. Germline trimming cut 8 bases from V and 2 bases from J; bases unmatched to any gene: 11. The germline V gene encodes CDR1 MNHNS and CDR2 SASEGT.

J is TRBJ2-7 and V is TRBV6-1, with TRBD2 matching over 8 bases. Trimming took 10 bases from V and 3 from J; bases not matched to a gene: 14. The CDR3 spans 15 residues. The germline CDR1 and CDR2 sequences are MNHNS and SASEGT. The CDR3 region has the DNA TGTGCCACCCAAGGGGAAAGCGGGGGTTACTACGAGCAGTACTTC. Its protein is CATQGESGGYYEQYF.

This sequence joins TRBV11-2 and TRBJ1-1, with 9 nucleotides matching TRBD1. From germline, CDR1 is SGHAT and CDR2 FQNNGV. This CDR3 spans 17 amino acids. Trimming removed 0 bases from V and 2 bases from J; junction bases left unmatched: 7. The CDR3 loop reads CASSLDGTGSVNTEAFF. Written as DNA, the CDR3 is TGTGCCAGCAGCTTAGACGGGACAGGGAGTGTAAACACTGAAGCTTTCTTT.

The chain links TRBV18 to TRBJ1-5; 7 nucleotides match TRBD1. The CDR3 runs 16 residues. The V gene's germline CDR1 is KGHSH and CDR2 LQKENI. V lost 5 bases, J lost 0 bases, and 7 bases stayed unmatched. CDR3 nucleotides: TGTGCCAGCTCATCTGAGACAGGGCATAGCAATCAGCCCCAGCATTTT. Protein: CASSSETGHSNQPQHF.

The V and J genes are TRBV2 and TRBJ2-1; 9 nucleotides line up with TRBD2. This CDR3 spans 15 amino acids. Germline V gene lookup returns CDR1 SNHLY and CDR2 FYNNEI. Trimming at V came to 2 bases and at J to 4 bases, leaving 3 bases not matched to a gene. The CDR3 region has the DNA TGTGCCAGCAGTGAAAAACTAGCGGGTTACAATGAGCAGTTCTTC. This encodes CASSEKLAGYNEQFF.

This chain uses TRBV28 with TRBJ1-5; possibly TRBD1 for D (5 bases). V gave up 7 bases and J gave up 5 bases, with 15 bases separating them. In germline, CDR1 is MDHEN, CDR2 SYDVKM. The CDR3 spans 14 residues. The DNA for the CDR3 is TGTGCCAGCACCCTGGGGGGAGACCATCAGCCCCAGCATTTT. Protein sequence: CASTLGGDHQPQHF.

The chain carries TRBV19 and TRBJ2-1, with 9 positions matching TRBD2. The CDR3 length is 17 residues. The V gene's germline CDR1 is LNHDA and CDR2 SQIVND (reference sequence). V shed 7 bases and J 0 bases; nucleotides not matched to a gene: 10. This chain's CDR3 is CASNSAGGPPSYNEQFF. CDR3 DNA sequence: TGTGCCAGTAATTCGGCGGGGGGGCCTCCCTCCTACAATGAGCAGTTCTTC.

The chain is built from TRBV20-1 and TRBJ2-7, with D uncertain. V lost 7 bases, J lost 6 bases, and 7 bases lay in between. Germline lookup yields CDR1 DFQATT and CDR2 SNEGSKA (reference sequence). The length of the CDR3 is 9 residues. The CDR3 DNA reads as TGCAGTGGCGGCGTCGAGCAGTACTTC. The encoded protein is CSGGVEQYF.

This rearrangement joins TRBV4-1 to TRBJ2-7, with TRBD2 identical over 11 bases. V shed 1 base and J 11 bases; nucleotides not matched to a gene: 19. The CDR3 loop spans 18 amino acids. Per germline, CDR1 MGHRA and CDR2 YSYEKL. CDR3 nucleotide sequence: TGCGCCAGCAGCCAAGTCGACTCGCTAGCGGGGGGCACTGACGTGAAGTACTTC. Protein product: CASSQVDSLAGGTDVKYF.

CDR3 in DNA: TGTGCCAGCAGATTAAATCAGCCCCAGCATTTT. It encodes CASRLNQPQHF. This chain uses TRBV2 with TRBJ1-5; D remains unclear. V was pared by 6 bases and J by 4 bases, with 4 bases between. CDR1 is SNHLY, CDR2 FYNNEI, per germline. The CDR3 extends over 11 amino acids.

This chain uses TRBV7-9 with TRBJ1-1; no reliable D call. The V and J ends lost 1 base and 0 bases respectively, with 9 bases between them. The germline V gene encodes CDR1 SEHNR and CDR2 FQNEAQ (reference sequence). CDR3 length: 15 amino acids. The CDR3 bases are TGTGCCAGCAGCTTAGACCGCGGAATGAACACTGAAGCTTTCTTT. Protein sequence: CASSLDRGMNTEAFF.

V and J are TRBV5-1 and TRBJ2-5; tentative D call: TRBD2 (7 bases). The CDR3 extends over 16 amino acids. Germline V gene sequence: CDR1 SGHRS, CDR2 YFSETQ. The germline V and J ends were trimmed by 4 bases and 4 bases, with 20 bases remaining between them. In DNA, the CDR3 is TGCGCCAGCAGCCAACAGGGACTAACACGTGGAGAGACCCAGTACTTC. Translation gives CASSQQGLTRGETQYF.